A selection of T cell receptor beta chains follows, all from one sample in a study of CD8 T cells in Susac syndrome. TCRdb recomputed calls from the immunoSEQ multiplex PCR reads with MiXCR, one row per CDR3 protein. This sample has about 120,000 distinct CDR3 sequences, with 96% found just once. The sample was CD4+ T cells from PBMCs. The origin of the receptors is a human donor with Susac syndrome. The CDR3 runs from the conserved cysteine through the conserved F or W. The order of the fields is D gene, clone size, V gene, J gene, CDR3 DNA, CDR3 protein. A D gene is named only where the DNA matches it firmly. Only some rows state a clone size, as once, few, many or a class for expanded clones.

-	-	TRBV6-5	TRBJ2-2	TGTGCCAGCACCAACGGGGGGAACACCGGGGAGCTGTTTTTT	CASTNGGNTGELFF
-	-	TRBV4-2	TRBJ2-7	TGTGCCAGCAGCCAAGATCGGAGCGGAGAGGAGCAGTACTTC	CASSQDRSGEEQYF
-	-	TRBV30	TRBJ2-2	TGTGCCTGGAGATCAATCGGGGGCATCGTCACCGGGGAGCTGTTTTTT	CAWRSIGGIVTGELFF
TRBD2	-	TRBV2	TRBJ2-2	TGTGCCAGCAGTGATCCGGCGGGAGGGCCCTCGGGAAACACCGGGGAGCTGTTTTTT	CASSDPAGGPSGNTGELFF
TRBD1	-	TRBV3-1	TRBJ2-5	TGTGCCAGCAGCCAGCAGTTCCTCACCGGGACAGGGAGGAAGACCCAGTACTTC	CASSQQFLTGTGRKTQYF
-	-	TRBV29-1	TRBJ2-7	TGCAGCCACCGAGGGGAATCCTACGAGCAGTACTTC	CSHRGESYEQYF
-	-	TRBV7-9	TRBJ2-5	TGTGCCAGCAGCCCCCAAGAGCTATTCGGTTCAGAGACCCAGTACTTC	CASSPQELFGSETQYF
-	-	TRBV29-1	TRBJ1-1	TGCAGCGTTGCTGGGACTCTGAACACTGAAGCTTTCTTT	CSVAGTLNTEAFF
-	-	TRBV28	TRBJ2-7	TGTGCCAGCAGTTTAGTTAGTTTGACCCTCCACGAGCAGTACTTC	CASSLVSLTLHEQYF
-	-	TRBV11-2	TRBJ2-4	TGTGCCAGCAGCTTAGCCCCTAGGACAGAGCTAGCCAAAAACATTCAGTACTTC	CASSLAPRTELAKNIQYF
TRBD1	-	TRBV5-8	TRBJ1-2	TGTGCCAGCAGCCAAAAAGGACAGGGAAGGAACTATGGCTACACCTTC	CASSQKGQGRNYGYTF
-	-	TRBV5-6	TRBJ1-1	TGTGCCAGCAGCTTGATCGGGGCTGAAGCTTTCTTT	CASSLIGAEAFF
TRBD2	once	TRBV6-5	TRBJ2-7	TGTGCCGCACGCGTCGCTAGCGGGGCCTACGAGCAGTACTTC	CAARVASGAYEQYF
-	-	TRBV20-1	TRBJ1-1	TGCAGTGCTAGAGGTGGCCGCGCCATGAACACTGAAGCTTTCTTT	CSARGGRAMNTEAFF
-	-	TRBV27	TRBJ2-7	TGTGCCAGCAGTTTAGCGGGTGGAGAAGACGAGCAGTACTTC	CASSLAGGEDEQYF
TRBD1	-	TRBV29-1	TRBJ1-2	TGCAGCTTCGCCGGGACAGGGATCCCATATGGCTACACCTTC	CSFAGTGIPYGYTF
-	-	TRBV3-1	TRBJ2-7	TGTGCCATCGGGAGATGGGACGAGCAGTACTTC	CAIGRWDEQYF
-	-	TRBV2	TRBJ2-5	TGTGCCAGCAGTGGGGCGGGGGAGACCCAGTACTTC	CASSGAGETQYF
-	once	TRBV3-1	TRBJ2-2	TGTGCCAGCAGCACCACCGGGGAGCTGTTTTTT	CASSTTGELFF
TRBD2	-	TRBV10-3	TRBJ2-5	TGTGCCACCCGGACTAGCGGGAGTGCGGAGACCCAGTACTTC	CATRTSGSAETQYF
TRBD2	-	TRBV4-3	TRBJ2-1	TGCGCCAGCAGCCAAGATACGGTTAGCGGGAGTAGTATCTTGTTCTTC	CASSQDTVSGSSILFF
-	-	TRBV4-1	TRBJ2-1	TGCGCCAGCAGCCGGCCGGGAGCGGCCTACAATGAGCAGTTCTTC	CASSRPGAAYNEQFF
-	-	TRBV12-3/TRBV12-4	TRBJ1-2	TGTGCCAGCAGTTGGACAGACTATGGCTACACCTTC	CASSWTDYGYTF
-	-	TRBV20-1	TRBJ2-2	TGCAGTGCTAGAGCACGCCTACTGAACACCGGGGAGCTGTTTTTT	CSARARLLNTGELFF
-	-	TRBV5-1	TRBJ2-5	TGCGCCAGCAGCTCGTCCATGGTCCTCCAAGAGACCCAGTACTTC	CASSSSMVLQETQYF
TRBD2	-	TRBV5-4	TRBJ2-1	TGTGCCAGCAGCACTACTAGCGGGGTTTACAATGAGCAGTTCTTC	CASSTTSGVYNEQFF
TRBD2	-	TRBV19	TRBJ2-5	TGTGCCAGTAGAGTAGCGGGAGGGCCCCAAGAGACCCAGTACTTC	CASRVAGGPQETQYF
-	-	TRBV29-1	TRBJ2-1	TGCAGCGTCGATACGGGGTCCCAGTTCTTC	CSVDTGSQFF
TRBD2	-	TRBV12-3/TRBV12-4	TRBJ2-2	TGTGCCAGCAGTCCAGGGACTAGCGGTGCCGGGGAGCTGTTTTTT	CASSPGTSGAGELFF
TRBD2	-	TRBV2	TRBJ2-5	TGTGCCAGCACTCTACTAGCGGCGGGGCAAGAGACCCAGTACTTC	CASTLLAAGQETQYF
-	-	TRBV20-1	TRBJ1-5	TGCAGTGCTCCCGAGGGGGGGCGCGAGAATCAGCCCCAGCATTTT	CSAPEGGRENQPQHF
TRBD2	-	TRBV5-6	TRBJ2-1	TGTGCCAGCAGCTTGCGGCTAGCGGGACGTGAGCAGTTCTTC	CASSLRLAGREQFF
-	once	TRBV5-1	TRBJ1-2	TGCGCCAGCAGCTTGGAACGAGGAAACTATGGCTACACCTTC	CASSLERGNYGYTF
-	-	TRBV29-1	TRBJ1-1	TGCAGCGTTGAACTCCAGGGGAGGAACACTGAAGCTTTCTTT	CSVELQGRNTEAFF
-	few	TRBV19	TRBJ2-3	TGTGCCAGTAGAGCGGCCTCCACAGATACGCAGTATTTT	CASRAASTDTQYF
TRBD1	-	TRBV5-1	TRBJ2-7	TGCGCCAGCAGCTTGGAAGGGACAGGATCTTCCTACGAGCAGTACTTC	CASSLEGTGSSYEQYF
-	-	TRBV3-1	TRBJ2-2	TGTGCCAGCAGCCAAGAGTCGTCGGTCGCCGGGGAGCTGTTTTTT	CASSQESSVAGELFF
TRBD1	-	TRBV11-2	TRBJ2-5	TGTGCCAGCAGCCCGGGACAGACAAAGGACTTGGAGACCCAGTACTTC	CASSPGQTKDLETQYF